Following are 10 T cell receptor beta chains from one sample sequenced in a study of beta chain features in type 1 diabetes. These receptors have no known antigen. Study-level points and caveats: Among all four CD4+ subsets, Type 1 diabetes patients had TCRB CDR3s that were moderately but significantly shorter.

The sequenced template was cDNA made from the entire isolated RNA. Generated by immunoSEQ multiplex PCR, the TCRdb table keeps only in-frame clones and is missing some. The table records over 200,000 clones, 11% of them present only once. The sequenced sample was naive CD4+ T cells from blood. The receptors shown here come from a man aged 25-45 years with type 1 diabetes.

This sequence joins TRBV11-2 and TRBJ2-2; 13 bases agree with TRBD2. Germline CDR1 and CDR2: SGHAT and FQNNGV. Trimming cost V 5 bases and J 6 bases; bases outside gene matches: 9. This CDR3 is 17 amino acids long. This chain's CDR3 is CASSLRPLAGGPGELFF. The CDR3 DNA is TGTGCCAGCAGCCTCCGACCACTAGCGGGGGGGCCCGGGGAGCTGTTTTTT.

This clone was detected only a few times. The genes are TRBV9 and TRBJ2-1; 10 bases agree with TRBD2. The germline V gene has CDR1 SGDLS and CDR2 YYNGEE. CDR3 length: 15 amino acids. V gave up 3 bases and J gave up 7 bases; unmatched junction bases: 7. The CDR3 nucleotides are TGTGCCAGCAGCGCTGGAGCGGGGGGGTGGAATGAGCAGTTCTTC. Amino acid sequence: CASSAGAGGWNEQFF.

This clone occurred a few times. The CDR3 region is CATKDGGAEQFF. In nucleotides, the CDR3 is TGTGCCACTAAAGACGGGGGGGCTGAGCAGTTCTTC. This chain joins TRBV7-9 and TRBJ2-1; 8 nucleotides align to TRBD2. The germline gives CDR1 SEHNR, CDR2 FQNEAQ (reference sequence). With 10 bases clipped from V and 9 bases from J, the junction kept 8 bases outside the gene matches. CDR3 length equals 12 residues.

This clone has just a few counts. This chain uses TRBV11-2 with TRBJ2-5; 7 nucleotides match TRBD2. The germline gives CDR1 SGHAT, CDR2 FQNNGV. After removal of 5 bases from V and 5 bases from J, the junction contained 5 bases not matched to a gene. The CDR3 runs to 13 residues. The CDR3 is CASSRGDRETQYF. CDR3 sequence (DNA): TGTGCCAGCAGCCGGGGGGACCGGGAGACCCAGTACTTC.

The rearrangement uses TRBV5-1 and TRBJ2-5, with D possibly TRBD1 on 6 matching bases. The end of the DNA fits TRBJ2-7 better, so the J call may be wrong. Germline lookup yields CDR1 SGHRS and CDR2 YFSETQ. CDR3 length equals 12 residues. The CDR3 nucleotides are TGCGCCAGCAGCTTGGAAGGGGGCGAGCAGTACTTC. Translation gives CASSLEGGEQYF.

This clone was seen more than once but under ten times. The J gene is TRBJ2-7, the V gene TRBV5-1; D gene ambiguous. The CDR3 loop spans 16 amino acids. Deletions cut 0 bases from V and 1 base from J, with 14 bases between. CDR1 and CDR2 from the germline V gene are SGHRS and YFSETQ. The CDR3 DNA reads TGCGCCAGCAGCTTGGACAGTCCTTTAGGATCCTACGAGCAGTACTTC. It translates to CASSLDSPLGSYEQYF.

This clone appeared a single time. This chain joins TRBV7-7 and TRBJ2-3; D may be TRBD2 (5 bases). This CDR3 region has 13 residues. The germline CDR1 and CDR2 sequences are SSHAT and FNYEAQ (reference sequence). The DNA for the CDR3 is TGTGCTAGCGCGATGGTTTCGGCAGATACGCAGTATTTT. Translating it yields CASAMVSADTQYF.

The chain employs TRBV7-9 and TRBJ2-7; possibly TRBD2 for D (7 bases). CDR1 and CDR2 from the germline V gene are SEHNR and FQNEAQ (reference sequence). The V gene lost 5 bases and the J gene lost 0 bases, with 20 bases spanning the gap. CDR3 length: 17 amino acids. The CDR3, as DNA: TGTGCCAGCAGCAAAGGCACCGGGGGGCTGAGCTCCTACGAGCAGTACTTC. Its protein product is CASSKGTGGLSSYEQYF.

The chain couples TRBV4-1 to TRBJ1-2; TRBD1 matches 8 bases. The CDR3 consists of 15 residues. CDR1 is MGHRA, CDR2 YSYEKL, per germline. Trimming removed 0 bases from V and 6 bases from J; junction bases left unmatched: 6. The DNA of the CDR3 is TGCGCCAGCAGCCAAGATCAGGGCAGGGGGCATGGCTACACCTTC. This gives the protein CASSQDQGRGHGYTF.

This clone was counted only a few times. The CDR3 protein is CASSLAGPMGDTQYF. CDR3 sequence (DNA): TGTGCCAGCAGCTTGGCAGGGCCCATGGGGGATACGCAGTATTTT. The V call is TRBV7-6, the J call TRBJ2-3; tentatively, D is TRBD1 (5 bases). The CDR3 has 15 residues. V gave up 3 bases and J gave up 6 bases, with 16 bases separating them. Germline assignment: CDR1 SGHVS and CDR2 FNYEAQ.